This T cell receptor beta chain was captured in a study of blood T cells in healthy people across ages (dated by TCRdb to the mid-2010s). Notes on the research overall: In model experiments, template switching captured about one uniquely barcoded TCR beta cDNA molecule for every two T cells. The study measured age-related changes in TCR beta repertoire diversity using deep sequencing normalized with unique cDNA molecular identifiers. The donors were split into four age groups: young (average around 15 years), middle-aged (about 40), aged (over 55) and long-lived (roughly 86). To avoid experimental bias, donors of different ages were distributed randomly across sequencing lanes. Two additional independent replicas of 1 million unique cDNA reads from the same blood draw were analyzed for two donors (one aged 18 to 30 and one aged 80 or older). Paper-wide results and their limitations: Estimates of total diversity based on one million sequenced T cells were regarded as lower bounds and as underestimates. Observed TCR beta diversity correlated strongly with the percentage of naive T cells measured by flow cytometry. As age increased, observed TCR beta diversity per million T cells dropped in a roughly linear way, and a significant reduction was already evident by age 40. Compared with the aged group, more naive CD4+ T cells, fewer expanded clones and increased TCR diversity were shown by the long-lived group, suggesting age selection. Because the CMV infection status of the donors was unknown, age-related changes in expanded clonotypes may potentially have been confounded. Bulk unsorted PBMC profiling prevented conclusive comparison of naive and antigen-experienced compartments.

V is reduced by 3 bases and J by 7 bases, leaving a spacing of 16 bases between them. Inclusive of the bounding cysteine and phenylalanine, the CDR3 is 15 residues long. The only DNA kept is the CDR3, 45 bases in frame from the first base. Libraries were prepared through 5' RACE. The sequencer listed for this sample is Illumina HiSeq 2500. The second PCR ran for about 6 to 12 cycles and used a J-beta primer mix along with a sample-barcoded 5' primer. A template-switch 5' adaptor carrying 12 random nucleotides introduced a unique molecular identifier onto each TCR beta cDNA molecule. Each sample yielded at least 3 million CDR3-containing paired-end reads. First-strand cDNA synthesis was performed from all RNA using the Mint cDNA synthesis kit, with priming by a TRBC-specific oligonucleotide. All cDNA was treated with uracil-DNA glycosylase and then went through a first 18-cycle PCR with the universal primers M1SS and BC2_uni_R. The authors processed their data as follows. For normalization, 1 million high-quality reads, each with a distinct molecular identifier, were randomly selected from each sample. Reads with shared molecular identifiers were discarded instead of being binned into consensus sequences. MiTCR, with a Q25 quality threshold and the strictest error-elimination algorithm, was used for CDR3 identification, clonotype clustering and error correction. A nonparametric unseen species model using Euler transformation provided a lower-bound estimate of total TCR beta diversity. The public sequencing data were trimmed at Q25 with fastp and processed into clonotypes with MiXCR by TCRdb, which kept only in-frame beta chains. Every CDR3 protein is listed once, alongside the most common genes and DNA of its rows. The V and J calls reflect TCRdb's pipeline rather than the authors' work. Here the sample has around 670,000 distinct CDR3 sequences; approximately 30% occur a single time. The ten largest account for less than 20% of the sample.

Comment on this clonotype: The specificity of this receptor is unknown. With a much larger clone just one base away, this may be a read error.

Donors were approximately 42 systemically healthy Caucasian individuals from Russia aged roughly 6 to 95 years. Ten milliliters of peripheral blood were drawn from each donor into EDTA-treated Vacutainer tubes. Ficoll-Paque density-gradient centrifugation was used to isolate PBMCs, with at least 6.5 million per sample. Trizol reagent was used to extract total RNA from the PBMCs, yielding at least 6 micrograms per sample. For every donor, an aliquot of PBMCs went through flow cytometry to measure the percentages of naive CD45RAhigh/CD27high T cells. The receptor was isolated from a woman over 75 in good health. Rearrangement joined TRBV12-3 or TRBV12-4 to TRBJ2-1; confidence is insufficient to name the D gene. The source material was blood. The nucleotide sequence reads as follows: TGTGCCAGCAGTTTTGGTAGAAGAAGCCGGAATGAGCAGTTCTTC. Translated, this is CASSFGRRSRNEQFF.